The 14 T cell receptor beta chains below all came from one sample that was sequenced in a study of OX40 agonist ivuxolimab in advanced cancers. Sequencing used immunoSEQ multiplex PCR; TCRdb keeps in-frame clones, though not all of them. The sample carries about 43,000 clones, roughly 86% recorded once. Sample: CD4+ or CD8+ T cells sorted from blood, taken in a trial of the OX40 agonist ivuxolimab. These receptors all come from an adult with an advanced solid tumor such as melanoma, head and neck, liver or kidney cancer.

The chain recombines TRBV6-1 with TRBJ2-1; 8 bases are a match to TRBD2. The CDR3 totals 15 residues. Germline CDR1 MNHNS, CDR2 SASEGT. V lost 5 bases to trimming and J lost 5 bases; unmatched junction nucleotides: 8. In DNA, the CDR3 is TGTGCCAGCAGTCCAAGCGGGAGTCTCGACAATGAGCAGTTCTTC. It encodes CASSPSGSLDNEQFF.

The rearrangement links TRBV27 to TRBJ1-4, with 10 bases fitting TRBD1. The CDR3 is made up of 15 amino acids. Germline CDR1 is MNHEY and CDR2 is SMNVEV (reference sequence). With V trimmed by 11 bases and J by 3 bases, 9 bases remained unmatched. The CDR3 coding sequence is TGTGCCTCCGGGGACAGGGGTGGGCCTAATGAAAAACTGTTTTTT. It codes for CASGDRGGPNEKLFF. The full variable domain, with the rest looked up from reference TRBV27 and TRBJ1-4, is EAQVTQNPRYLITVTGKKLTVTCSQNMNHEYMSWYRQDPGLGLRQIYYSMNVEVTDKGDVPEGYKVSRKEKRNFPLILESPSPNQTSLYFCASGDRGGPNEKLFFGSGTQLSVL.

The genes are TRBV5-6 and TRBJ1-2; no firm D call. The CDR3 consists of 15 residues. Trimming removed 0 bases at V and 4 bases at J, with 13 bases between. Germline assignment: CDR1 SGHDT and CDR2 YYEEEE. The CDR3 coding sequence is TGTGCCAGCAGCTTGGTTGACGAAGCTCTCTATGGCTACACCTTC. Translated: CASSLVDEALYGYTF. Together with reference TRBV5-6 and TRBJ1-2, the CDR3 gives the full variable domain: DAGVTQSPTHLIKTRGQQVTLRCSPKSGHDTVSWYQQALGQGPQFIFQYYEEEERQRGNFPDRFSGHQFPNYSSELNVNALLLGDSALYLCASSLVDEALYGYTFGSGTRLTVV.

This rearrangement joins TRBV5-6 to TRBJ1-4; D perhaps matches TRBD1 (5 bases). V was trimmed by 4 bases and J by 5 bases, leaving 15 bases between them. The CDR3 contains 15 residues. CDR1 SGHDT and CDR2 YYEEEE come from the germline V gene. The CDR3 region is CASSLTGTENEKLFF. The CDR3 nucleotides read TGTGCCAGCAGCCTCACCGGGACCGAGAATGAAAAACTGTTTTTT.

The rearrangement joins TRBV28 to TRBJ1-1; D is unclear. Germline CDR1 reads MDHEN; CDR2 reads SYDVKM. The CDR3 has 12 amino acids. The germline V and J ends were trimmed by 8 bases and 1 base, with 8 bases remaining between them. The chain's CDR3 is CASSGSNTEAFF. DNA of the CDR3: TGTGCCAGCTCGGGGTCGAACACTGAAGCTTTCTTT.

This chain connects TRBV6-4 to TRBJ2-2; D possibly corresponds to TRBD2 (6 bases). CDR3 length equals 14 residues. Trimming took off 5 bases at V and 8 bases at J, with 15 bases between the two ends. Germline V CDR1 and CDR2: MRHNA, SNTAGT. The CDR3 DNA follows: TGTGCCAGCAGTCAAGATCGGGGAGGAGGGGAGCTGTTTTTT. Its protein product is CASSQDRGGGELFF.

Turning to this clone: Just one base apart from a much larger clone, this may be a read error. This specimen includes other DNA sequences encoding the same CDR3. The chain links TRBV7-9 to TRBJ2-5; D not certain. V was pared by 6 bases and J by 1 base, with 15 bases between. Germline lookup yields CDR1 SEHNR and CDR2 FQNEAQ (reference sequence). This CDR3 region has 15 residues. The CDR3 DNA reads as TGTGCCAGCAGTCAGAGCAGTAATACCCAAGAGACCCAGTACTTC. It translates to CASSQSSNTQETQYF.

This chain links TRBV2 with TRBJ2-7; 8 bases align to TRBD2. Germline V gives CDR1 SNHLY, CDR2 FYNNEI. The CDR3 totals 12 residues. Trimming cost V 6 bases and J 3 bases; bases outside gene matches: 1. The CDR3 region has the DNA TGTGCCAGCAGCGGGGGGGGCTACGAGCAGTACTTC. It is translated as CASSGGGYEQYF.

The chain recombines TRBV21-1 with TRBJ1-5. TRBV21-1 is annotated as a pseudogene. CDR3 length equals 17 residues. The CDR3 sequence: CASSKEPGGYGNQPQHF. CDR3 DNA: TGTGCCAGCAGCAAAGAGCCGGGGGGCTATGGCAATCAGCCCCAGCATTTT.

CDR3 protein: CASTDTGSSYNSPLHF. The CDR3 bases are TGTGCCAGCACCGACACGGGCAGCTCCTATAATTCACCCCTCCACTTT. This sequence joins TRBV7-9 and TRBJ1-6; D is ambiguous. The CDR3 length is 16 residues. Per germline, CDR1 SEHNR and CDR2 FQNEAQ (reference sequence). V shed 7 bases and J shed 0 bases, with 13 bases lying between them.

V is TRBV14 and J is TRBJ2-2; 9 bases map to TRBD2. Germline V gene data show CDR1 as SGHDN and CDR2 as FVKESK. V lost 3 bases and J lost 4; bases outside the gene matches: 3. The CDR3 consists of 15 residues. For the CDR3, the DNA is TGTGCCAGCAGCCAGCTTAGCGGGGGCACCGGGGAGCTGTTTTTT. The encoded protein is CASSQLSGGTGELFF.

The V gene is TRBV6-1, the J gene TRBJ2-5; D is possibly TRBD1 (6 bases). Germline lookup yields CDR1 MNHNS and CDR2 SASEGT. Trimming removed 5 bases at V and 6 bases at J, with 13 bases between. This CDR3 has 13 amino acids. The CDR3, as DNA: TGTGCCAGCAGTTCCCCAGGGGAAAAGACCCAGTACTTC. The encoded protein is CASSSPGEKTQYF.

The chain couples TRBV19 to TRBJ2-2, with 9 bases that match TRBD2. The germline V gene has CDR1 LNHDA and CDR2 SQIVND (reference sequence). The junction had 2 bases not matched to a gene; V was cut back by 3 bases and J by 3 bases. The CDR3 is 15 amino acids. The CDR3 region is CASSILAGDTGELFF. The CDR3 DNA follows: TGTGCCAGTAGTATTTTAGCGGGGGACACCGGGGAGCTGTTTTTT.

This clone appeared a single time. V is TRBV18 and J is TRBJ2-4; D unclear. CDR3 length equals 14 residues. Trimming pared 6 bases from V and 4 bases from J, leaving 13 bases between. Germline-derived CDR1 and CDR2 are KGHSH and LQKENI. DNA for the CDR3: TGTGCCAGCTCGCCTGACTTGTCTAAAAACATTCAGTACTTC. Amino acids: CASSPDLSKNIQYF.